The 24 T cell receptor beta chains presented below share a single source sample, sequenced in a study of CD8+ T cells in alopecia areata. cDNA prepared by RNA extraction and subsequent reverse transcription served as the template for sequencing. TCRdb's copy holds only in-frame clones and misses some; the assay was immunoSEQ multiplex PCR. The data show more than 200,000 clones, roughly two thirds seen once. The sample in question was CD4+ T cells sorted from blood, obtained at week 0. These receptors all stem from a human donor with alopecia areata.

The chain links TRBV10-3 to TRBJ2-7, with unresolved D. Trimming cost V 3 bases and J 2 bases, with 5 bases left between them. CDR1 and CDR2 (germline): ENHRY, SYGVKD. This CDR3 has 12 residues. CDR3 in DNA: TGTGCCATCAGTGACAGTACCTACGAGCAGTACTTC. It codes for CAISDSTYEQYF.

The CDR3 sequence is CASSHGTGQETQYF. As DNA, the CDR3 is TGCGCCAGCAGCCACGGGACAGGGCAAGAGACCCAGTACTTC. This chain links TRBV5-1 with TRBJ2-5, with 9 positions matching TRBD1. The germline gives CDR1 SGHRS, CDR2 YFSETQ. Trimming cost V 4 bases and J 2 bases; bases outside gene matches: 3. This CDR3 has 14 residues.

The chain recombines TRBV5-1 with TRBJ2-7; 9 positions match TRBD1. Trimming at V came to 4 bases and at J to 9 bases, leaving 14 bases not matched to a gene. Germline assignment: CDR1 SGHRS and CDR2 YFSETQ. This CDR3 comprises 15 residues. The CDR3 DNA reads as TGCGCCAGCAGCCCCGAGGGGACAGGGCCCCAGGGGCAGTACTTC. Translation gives CASSPEGTGPQGQYF.

The chain joins TRBV27 to TRBJ2-1, with D possibly TRBD1 on 7 matching bases. The CDR3 sequence is 15 residues long. Trimming removed 7 bases at V and 8 bases at J, with 21 bases between. Germline V gives CDR1 MNHEY, CDR2 SMNVEV (reference sequence). Here the CDR3 reads CASTRWASRGDEQFF. The CDR3 nucleotides read TGTGCCAGCACCCGTTGGGCTAGCAGGGGGGATGAGCAGTTCTTC.

The CDR3 loop reads CAWSDSERRVNSPLHF. The CDR3 bases are TGTGCCTGGAGTGACTCAGAGCGTAGGGTTAATTCACCCCTCCACTTT. The J gene is TRBJ1-6, the V gene TRBV30, with D uncertain. The CDR3 sequence is 16 residues long. Germline values: CDR1 GTSNPN, CDR2 SVGIG (reference sequence). The germline V and J ends were trimmed by 1 base and 6 bases, with 16 bases remaining between them.

J is TRBJ1-6 and V is TRBV7-2; TRBD1 is a possible D gene (5 bases). Germline CDR1 is SGHTA and CDR2 is FQGNSA. Trimming removed 2 bases from V and 7 bases from J, with 9 bases in between. The CDR3 is made up of 14 amino acids. The CDR3 DNA reads TGTGCCAGCAGCTTATCCCCAGGGAATTCACCCCTCCACTTT. Protein sequence: CASSLSPGNSPLHF.

The chain employs TRBV29-1 and TRBJ2-3, with D perhaps TRBD2 (6 bases). The CDR3 is made up of 13 amino acids. Trimming cost V 7 bases and J 5 bases, with 16 bases left between them. From germline, CDR1 is SQVTM and CDR2 ANQGSEA. CDR3 nucleotide sequence: TGCAGCGCCTCCGGGGGTAAGAGAGATACGCAGTATTTT. It codes for CSASGGKRDTQYF.

The chain links TRBV4-1 to TRBJ1-4, with D uncertain. V shed 3 bases and J shed 0 bases, with 8 bases lying between them. The CDR3 is made up of 15 amino acids. Germline V gives CDR1 MGHRA, CDR2 YSYEKL. The chain's CDR3 is CASSHEGSTNEKLFF. Written as DNA, the CDR3 is TGCGCCAGCAGCCACGAGGGATCAACTAATGAAAAACTGTTTTTT.

This clone was seen ten or more times. J is TRBJ1-1 and V is TRBV7-9; TRBD1 matches 8 bases. Germline V gene data show CDR1 as SEHNR and CDR2 as FQNEAQ (reference sequence). The CDR3 has 16 residues. V dropped 5 bases and J dropped 3; count of bases not matched to a gene: 11. CDR3: CASSADPDRVDTEAFF. DNA for the CDR3: TGTGCCAGCAGCGCCGACCCGGACAGGGTGGACACTGAAGCTTTCTTT.

This clone turned up a few times. The chain couples TRBV29-1 to TRBJ2-5; a possible D gene is TRBD2 (6 bases). Germline CDR1 and CDR2: SQVTM and ANQGSEA. This CDR3 spans 15 amino acids. Trimming cost V 4 bases and J 4 bases, with 19 bases left between them. DNA for the CDR3: TGCAGCGTTGTCACCCGACTAGTTCCAGGAGAGACCCAGTACTTC. Amino acids: CSVVTRLVPGETQYF.

This clone was detected a few times. This sequence joins TRBV6-1 and TRBJ2-2; D gene unclear. CDR1 and CDR2 (germline): MNHNS, SASEGT. The V end was cut by 3 bases, the J end by 5 bases, with 10 bases between. The CDR3 has 14 amino acids. The CDR3 nucleotides read TGTGCCAGCAGTGACGGACCGACGACCGGGGAGCTGTTTTTT. Its translation: CASSDGPTTGELFF.

This clone was recorded a few times. The chain uses TRBV5-4 and TRBJ2-5; D is perhaps TRBD2 (5 bases). Germline CDR1 and CDR2: SGHNT and YYREEE (reference sequence). V lost 6 bases and J 5 bases, leaving 20 bases between the germline ends. The CDR3 extends over 15 amino acids. CDR3 coding DNA: TGTGCCAGCAATAAGGGAGTGGGCGAGGAGGAGACCCAGTACTTC. Protein: CASNKGVGEEETQYF.

V gene TRBV5-4 combines with J gene TRBJ1-1, with D perhaps matching TRBD1 (6 bases). The CDR3 sequence is 14 residues long. Germline lookup yields CDR1 SGHNT and CDR2 YYREEE (reference sequence). Trimming pared 2 bases from V and 0 bases from J, leaving 8 bases between. The chain's CDR3 is CASSLQGMNTEAFF. The DNA for the CDR3 is TGTGCCAGCAGCTTACAGGGAATGAACACTGAAGCTTTCTTT.

This clone was detected only a few times. This rearrangement joins TRBV18 to TRBJ2-5; TRBD2 aligns across 9 bases. The CDR3 has 16 amino acids. Looked up from germline, CDR1 is KGHSH and CDR2 is LQKENI. The V gene end was trimmed by 0 bases and the J gene end by 2 bases; junction bases not matched to a gene: 4. In DNA, the CDR3 is TGTGCCAGCTCACCACCGGGCCTAGCGGGGCAAGAGACCCAGTACTTC. This gives the protein CASSPPGLAGQETQYF.

This clone has a handful of counts. This chain links TRBV7-2 with TRBJ1-1; D might be TRBD1 (5 bases). From germline, CDR1 is SGHTA and CDR2 FQGNSA. The CDR3 contains 14 residues. Trimming left V 2 bases short and J 2 bases short, with 9 bases between. CDR3 residues: CASSLTQGNTEAFF. The CDR3 DNA follows: TGTGCCAGCAGCTTAACCCAGGGTAACACTGAAGCTTTCTTT.

This chain links TRBV7-3 with TRBJ1-2; D is unclear. The CDR3 contains 13 residues. The ends were cut back, 4 bases at V and 3 bases at J, with 9 bases in the middle. In germline, CDR1 is SGHTA, CDR2 FQGTGA. The CDR3 here is CASSSWGDYGYTF. The CDR3 DNA sequence: TGTGCCAGCAGCTCCTGGGGTGACTATGGCTACACCTTC. Variable domain in full (rest from reference TRBV7-3 and TRBJ1-2): GAGVSQTPSNKVTEKGKYVELRCDPISGHTALYWYRQSLGQGPEFLIYFQGTGAADDSGLPNDRFFAVRPEGSVSTLKIQRTERGDSAVYLCASSSWGDYGYTFGSGTRLTVV.

This chain connects TRBV9 to TRBJ2-2, with D perhaps being TRBD1 or TRBD2 (6 bases each). The germline V and J ends were trimmed by 4 bases and 7 bases, with 14 bases remaining between them. The CDR3 length is 14 residues. The V gene's germline CDR1 is SGDLS and CDR2 YYNGEE. The CDR3 DNA reads as TGTGCCAGCAGCTCAAGGGGGGAAAACGGGGAGCTGTTTTTT. It yields the protein CASSSRGENGELFF.

Concerning this clone: Germline is not matched at one junction end, which may reflect a read error. V usage is TRBV7-7 and J usage is TRBJ2-7; unclear D gene. Germline CDR1 and CDR2: SSHAT and FNYEAQ (reference sequence). CDR3 length: 13 amino acids. Here the CDR3 reads CASSLRQSHEQYF. DNA of the CDR3: TGTGCTAGCAGCTTACGGCAGTCCCACGAGCAGTACTTC.

This chain joins TRBV9 and TRBJ1-6; 7 bases map to TRBD1. Germline trimming cut 3 bases from V and 10 bases from J; bases unmatched to any gene: 10. Germline loops: CDR1 SGDLS, CDR2 YYNGEE. This CDR3 has 15 amino acids. This CDR3 is CASSAPARGGSPLHF. CDR3 sequence (DNA): TGTGCCAGCAGCGCCCCAGCCAGGGGGGGATCACCCCTCCACTTT.

The chain employs TRBV29-1 and TRBJ1-2; no reliable D call. Germline assignment: CDR1 SQVTM and CDR2 ANQGSEA. This CDR3 has 12 residues. Trimming removed 3 bases from V and 2 bases from J, with 7 bases in between. In DNA, the CDR3 is TGCAGCGTTGATTCAGTGAACTATGGCTACACCTTC. This encodes CSVDSVNYGYTF.

The V call is TRBV7-9, the J call TRBJ1-4; no clear D. Looked up from germline, CDR1 is SEHNR and CDR2 is FQNEAQ (reference sequence). The CDR3 totals 15 residues. The V and J ends lost 3 bases and 5 bases respectively, with 13 bases between them. The CDR3 region has the DNA TGTGCCAGCAGCTTCAGGCAGCGGTCGAATGAAAAACTGTTTTTT. Translating it yields CASSFRQRSNEKLFF.

This clone was counted a single time. The rearrangement links TRBV30 to TRBJ2-3, with TRBD2 matching over 8 bases. Looked up from germline, CDR1 is GTSNPN and CDR2 is SVGIG (reference sequence). The CDR3 consists of 15 residues. V lost 4 bases and J lost 4; bases outside the gene matches: 10. CDR3 sequence (DNA): TGTGCCTGGACCCCCCAGCGGGGGCAGGCAGATACGCAGTATTTT. Protein product: CAWTPQRGQADTQYF.

This clone was counted between two and nine times. The rearrangement uses TRBV6-5 and TRBJ1-2; the D gene is possibly TRBD1 (5 bases). In germline, CDR1 is MNHEY, CDR2 SVGAGI. CDR3 length equals 15 residues. V lost 3 bases and J lost 3, with 14 bases in between. CDR3 coding DNA: TGTGCCAGCAGTTATTCCCGGGACGCGTACTATGGCTACACCTTC. Translating it yields CASSYSRDAYYGYTF.

The gene calls are TRBV5-1 and TRBJ2-3, with D possibly being TRBD1 (5 bases). Germline lookup yields CDR1 SGHRS and CDR2 YFSETQ. With 1 base removed from V and 3 bases from J, the gap between germline ends came to 9 bases. The CDR3 is 14 residues long. The CDR3 here is CASSLRRVTDTQYF. CDR3 DNA: TGCGCCAGCAGCTTGCGCAGGGTGACAGATACGCAGTATTTT.